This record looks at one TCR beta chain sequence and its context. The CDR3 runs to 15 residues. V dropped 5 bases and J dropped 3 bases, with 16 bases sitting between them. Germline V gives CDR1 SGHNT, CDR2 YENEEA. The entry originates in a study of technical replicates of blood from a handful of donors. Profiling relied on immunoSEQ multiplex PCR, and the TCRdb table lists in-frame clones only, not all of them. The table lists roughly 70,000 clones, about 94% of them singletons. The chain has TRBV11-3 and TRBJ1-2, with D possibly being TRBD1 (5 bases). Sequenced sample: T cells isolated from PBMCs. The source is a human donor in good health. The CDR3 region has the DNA TGTGCCAGCAGCGCTCTCAGGGATTTCGACTATGGCTACACCTTC. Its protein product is CASSALRDFDYGYTF.